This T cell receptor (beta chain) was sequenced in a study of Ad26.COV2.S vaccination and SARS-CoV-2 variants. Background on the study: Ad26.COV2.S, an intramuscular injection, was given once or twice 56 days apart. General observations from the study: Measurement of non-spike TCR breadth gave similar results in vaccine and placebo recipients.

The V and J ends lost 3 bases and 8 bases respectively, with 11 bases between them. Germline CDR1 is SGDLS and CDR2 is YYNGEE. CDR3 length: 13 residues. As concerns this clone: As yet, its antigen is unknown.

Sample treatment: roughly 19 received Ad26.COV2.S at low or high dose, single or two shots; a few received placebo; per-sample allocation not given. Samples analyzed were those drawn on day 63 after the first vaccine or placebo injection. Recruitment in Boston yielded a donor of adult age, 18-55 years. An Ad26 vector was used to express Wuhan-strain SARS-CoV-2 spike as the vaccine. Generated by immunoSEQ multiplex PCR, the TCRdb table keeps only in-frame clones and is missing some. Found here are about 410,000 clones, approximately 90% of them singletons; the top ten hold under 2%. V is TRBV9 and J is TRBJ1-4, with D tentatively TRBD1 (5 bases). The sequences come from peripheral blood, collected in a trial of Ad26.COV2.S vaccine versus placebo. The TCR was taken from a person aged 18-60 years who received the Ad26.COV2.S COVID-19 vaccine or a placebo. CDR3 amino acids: CASSAGSEEKLFF. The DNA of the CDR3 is TGTGCCAGCAGCGCAGGGTCTGAAGAAAAACTGTTTTTT. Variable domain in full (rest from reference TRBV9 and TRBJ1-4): DSGVTQTPKHLITATGQRVTLRCSPRSGDLSVYWYQQSLDQGLQFLIQYYNGEERAKGNILERFSAQQFPDLHSELNLSSLELGDSALYFCASSAGSEEKLFFGSGTQLSVL.